The next 20 T cell receptor beta chains were all read from a single sample in a study of cytomegalovirus exposure and HLA in healthy donors. The PCR made use of 60 Vbeta and 13 Jbeta primers. Profiled with immunoSEQ multiplex PCR; TCRdb holds only in-frame clones, not every one. The sample records about 59,000 clones, roughly 80% being singletons. Input material: PBMCs. These receptors originate from a human donor in good health.

J is TRBJ1-1 and V is TRBV19; 9 bases fit TRBD1. This CDR3 is 15 amino acids long. The V gene end was trimmed by 2 bases and the J gene end by 1 base; junction bases not matched to a gene: 2. The germline V gene has CDR1 LNHDA and CDR2 SQIVND (reference sequence). CDR3 sequence: CASSIRGQGNTEAFF. In DNA form, the CDR3 reads TGTGCCAGTAGTATAAGGGGACAGGGGAACACTGAAGCTTTCTTT.

V usage is TRBV5-1 and J usage is TRBJ1-1, with 7 nucleotides matching TRBD1. V dropped 4 bases and J dropped 0; count of bases not matched to a gene: 6. The CDR3 extends over 15 amino acids. Germline V lookup: CDR1 SGHRS, CDR2 YFSETQ. DNA of the CDR3: TGCGCCAGCAGCGAAAGACAGGGACTGAACACTGAAGCTTTCTTT. Amino acid sequence: CASSERQGLNTEAFF.

The chain is built from TRBV5-4 and TRBJ2-7; TRBD2 matches at 15 bases. Per germline, CDR1 SGHNT and CDR2 YYREEE (reference sequence). The junction had 7 bases not matched to a gene; V was cut back by 4 bases and J by 5 bases. This CDR3 has 16 amino acids. The CDR3 protein is CASSHGLAGGPNEQYF. The CDR3 DNA is TGTGCCAGCAGCCATGGACTAGCGGGAGGGCCCAACGAGCAGTACTTC.

The chain has TRBV5-1 and TRBJ1-6; TRBD1 matches 7 bases. The V gene end was trimmed by 1 base and the J gene end by 5 bases; junction bases not matched to a gene: 9. There are 17 residues in the CDR3. The V gene's germline CDR1 is SGHRS and CDR2 YFSETQ. The CDR3 DNA reads TGCGCCAGCAGCTTGACAACAGGGGCCTTGAATAATTCACCCCTCCACTTT. Its protein is CASSLTTGALNNSPLHF.

In the case of this clone: With only one base between it and a far larger clone, this is likely a read error. No conserved phenylalanine or tryptophan is present at the end of the CDR3, so a read error is the likely explanation. The V gene is TRBV4-2, the J gene TRBJ2-7, with TRBD1 matching 12 bases. The length of the CDR3 is 16 residues. The trim removed 5 bases at V and 5 bases at J, leaving 10 bases unmatched. Germline V CDR1 and CDR2: LGHNA, YNFKEQ. CDR3 residues: CASSANPGTGGDEQYL. The DNA for the CDR3 is TGTGCCAGCAGCGCAAATCCCGGGACAGGGGGCGACGAGCAGTACCTC.

The chain couples TRBV11-2 to TRBJ1-1; TRBD1 aligns across 9 bases. Germline CDR1 SGHAT, CDR2 FQNNGV. This CDR3 contains 15 residues. Trimming at V came to 1 base and at J to 5 bases, leaving 5 bases not matched to a gene. The CDR3 loop is CASSLGDRVYTEAFF. The CDR3 region has the DNA TGTGCCAGCAGCTTAGGGGACAGGGTGTATACTGAAGCTTTCTTT.

This clone occurred a few times. The chain uses TRBV30 and TRBJ1-6; D might be TRBD1 (5 bases). The CDR3 is made up of 14 amino acids. From germline, CDR1 is GTSNPN and CDR2 SVGIG (reference sequence). The V end lost 0 bases, the J end lost 8 bases, and 11 bases lay between the germline ends. DNA of the CDR3: TGTGCCTGGAGTGTGGCAGGGCGCGATTCACCCCTCCACTTT. Translating it yields CAWSVAGRDSPLHF.

This rearrangement joins TRBV14 to TRBJ1-1; 8 bases fit TRBD1. CDR1 and CDR2 from the germline V gene are SGHDN and FVKESK. V lost 3 bases and J lost 0; bases outside the gene matches: 3. This CDR3 region has 15 residues. The CDR3 nucleotides read TGTGCCAGCAGCCACACAGGGGGAATGAACACTGAAGCTTTCTTT. Translated: CASSHTGGMNTEAFF.

The chain carries TRBV7-9 and TRBJ1-1; D perhaps matches TRBD1 (6 bases). Germline V gene data show CDR1 as SEHNR and CDR2 as FQNEAQ (reference sequence). V lost 1 base and J 3 bases, leaving 12 bases between the germline ends. There are 15 residues in the CDR3. CDR3 in DNA: TGTGCCAGCAGCTTAGAATCAGGGGTGGACACTGAAGCTTTCTTT. Its protein product is CASSLESGVDTEAFF.

The chain is built from TRBV19 and TRBJ1-4, with D possibly TRBD1 on 5 matching bases. Germline V CDR1 and CDR2: LNHDA, SQIVND (reference sequence). Trimming cost V 5 bases and J 8 bases, with 18 bases left between them. The CDR3 length is 15 residues. The CDR3 DNA reads as TGTGCCAGTAGTCCGCCGGGGGAGGGCAGGGAAAAACTGTTTTTT. Its protein product is CASSPPGEGREKLFF.

The chain combines TRBV7-2 with TRBJ2-7, with 13 bases identical to TRBD2. The CDR3 consists of 15 residues. Germline CDR1 is SGHTA and CDR2 is FQGNSA. The trim removed 6 bases at V and 6 bases at J, leaving 8 bases unmatched. CDR3 DNA sequence: TGTGCCAGCAGTTCCACGGGACTAGCGGGATCCGAGCAGTACTTC. The encoded protein is CASSSTGLAGSEQYF. The full variable domain, completed using reference TRBV7-2 and TRBJ2-7, is GAGVSQSPSNKVTEKGKDVELRCDPISGHTALYWYRQSLGQGLEFLIYFQGNSAPDKSGLPSDRFSAERTGGSVSTLTIQRTQQEDSAVYLCASSSTGLAGSEQYFGPGTRLTVT.

The genes are TRBV9 and TRBJ2-2; possibly TRBD1 for D (6 bases). The CDR3 covers 15 residues. Germline V CDR1 and CDR2: SGDLS, YYNGEE. The ends were cut back, 3 bases at V and 1 base at J, with 10 bases in the middle. CDR3 in amino acids: CASSAPQGNTGELFF. The DNA of the CDR3 is TGTGCCAGCAGCGCCCCACAGGGGAACACCGGGGAGCTGTTTTTT.

The CDR3 reads CASSPYQDRDPFGGYTF. Here the CDR3 DNA reads TGTGCCAGCTCACCCTACCAGGACAGGGACCCATTCGGCGGCTACACCTTC. The chain has TRBV18 and TRBJ1-2, with TRBD1 matching 8 bases. Germline lookup yields CDR1 KGHSH and CDR2 LQKENI. V gave up 3 bases and J gave up 8 bases; unmatched junction bases: 17. The CDR3 has 17 amino acids.

This rearrangement joins TRBV5-1 to TRBJ2-2; D is possibly TRBD1 (6 bases). This CDR3 spans 14 amino acids. Trimming took 6 bases from V and 1 from J, leaving 10 bases between them. The germline V gene has CDR1 SGHRS and CDR2 YFSETQ. The CDR3 is CASTETGNTGELFF. CDR3 coding DNA: TGCGCCAGCACAGAGACAGGGAACACCGGGGAGCTGTTTTTT.

The chain employs TRBV6-1 and TRBJ1-2; the D gene is possibly TRBD1 (5 bases). Trimming left V 6 bases short and J 8 bases short, with 16 bases between. Germline V gene sequence: CDR1 MNHNS, CDR2 SASEGT. CDR3 length equals 13 residues. In DNA form, the CDR3 reads TGTGCCAGCAGCCCTACAGGCGTTTTGGGCTACACCTTC. Encoded protein: CASSPTGVLGYTF.

This clone came up a few times. This rearrangement joins TRBV5-1 to TRBJ1-2; possible D gene TRBD1, 6 bases. Germline CDR1 reads SGHRS; CDR2 reads YFSETQ. Trimming cost V 7 bases and J 2 bases, with 15 bases left between them. There are 14 residues in the CDR3. In nucleotides, the CDR3 is TGCGCCAGCGCCCCCCGGCAGGGGAACTATGGCTACACCTTC. Encoded protein: CASAPRQGNYGYTF.

This clone was recorded only once. This chain joins TRBV10-3 and TRBJ2-3; the D gene is possibly TRBD2 (6 bases). The CDR3 has 15 residues. Deletions cut 3 bases from V and 1 base from J, with 11 bases between. Germline-derived CDR1 and CDR2 are ENHRY and SYGVKD. The CDR3 is CAISEGEAGTDTQYF. The CDR3 DNA reads TGTGCCATCAGTGAAGGGGAGGCCGGCACAGATACGCAGTATTTT.

The chain is built from TRBV6-5 and TRBJ2-4, with 12 bases identical to TRBD1. V dropped 5 bases and J dropped 9; count of bases not matched to a gene: 5. This CDR3 is 14 amino acids long. Germline loops: CDR1 MNHEY, CDR2 SVGAGI. The CDR3 DNA is TGTGCCAGCAGTCGGGACAGGGGGCTAGGCATTCAGTACTTC. Translating it yields CASSRDRGLGIQYF.

V and J are TRBV19 and TRBJ2-2; TRBD1 is a possible D gene (6 bases). Germline CDR1 reads LNHDA; CDR2 reads SQIVND (reference sequence). The CDR3 loop spans 16 amino acids. V dropped 2 bases and J dropped 6 bases, with 16 bases sitting between them. CDR3 amino acids: CASSISPGASPGELFF. The CDR3 nucleotides are TGTGCCAGTAGTATAAGTCCAGGGGCGTCGCCCGGGGAGCTGTTTTTT.

The chain carries TRBV6-6 and TRBJ2-1; the match to TRBD2 covers 10 bases. The CDR3 extends over 16 amino acids. With V trimmed by 6 bases and J by 1 base, 6 bases remained unmatched. From germline, CDR1 is MNHNY and CDR2 SVGAGI (reference sequence). CDR3 coding DNA: TGTGCCAGCAGCGGACTAGCGGCCTCTTCCTACAATGAGCAGTTCTTC. Translating gives CASSGLAASSYNEQFF.